Below, one T cell receptor (beta chain) is given with its context. The sample is drawn from a study of control samples from healthy donors and cancer patients. The V gene's germline CDR1 is SGDLS and CDR2 YYNGEE. Trimming took 0 bases from V and 8 from J, leaving 8 bases between them. The CDR3 sequence is 12 residues long. Method: immunoSEQ multiplex PCR; TCRdb's copy keeps in-frame clones and lacks some. The sample records about 120,000 clones, just under 90% being singletons. This clonotype was obtained from a man between 25 and 39 years old in good health. The genes are TRBV9 and TRBJ1-1, with D unresolved. Sequencing input: blood. The CDR3 sequence: CASSVVGREAFF. The DNA of the CDR3 is TGTGCCAGCAGCGTAGTCGGGAGGGAAGCTTTCTTT.